Listed below are T cell receptor beta chains from one sample, sequenced in a study of long-term antiretroviral therapy in people with HIV. Assay: immunoSEQ multiplex PCR; the TCRdb copy retains only in-frame clones and omits some. The table includes around 20,000 clones, around 84% detected once. The specimen was unsorted PBMCs, collected 0.3 years after starting antiretroviral therapy. These receptors came from a woman aged 45-60 years with HIV. Both conserved end residues are part of each CDR3. D genes are given only for firm matches. Expanded clones are given a class, and other clones once, few, many or no size at all.

J: TRBJ2-7
D: -
size: -
V: TRBV13
CDR3: CASSLGGSYEQYF
DNA: TGTGCCAGCAGCTTAGGCGGTTCCTACGAGCAGTACTTC

J: TRBJ2-2
D: -
size: -
V: TRBV2
CDR3: CASSDAGATGELFF
DNA: TGTGCCAGCAGTGACGCAGGAGCCACCGGGGAGCTGTTTTTT

J: TRBJ1-2
D: -
size: few
V: TRBV15
CDR3: CATSRVSGATPYGYTF
DNA: TGTGCCACCAGCAGAGTCTCCGGGGCTACGCCTTATGGCTACACCTTC

J: TRBJ1-1
D: -
size: -
V: TRBV7-9
CDR3: CASSLGGDGPLFSDTEAFF
DNA: TGTGCCAGCAGCTTAGGGGGAGATGGGCCCCTCTTTAGTGACACTGAAGCTTTCTTT

J: TRBJ1-1
D: TRBD1
size: -
V: TRBV7-8
CDR3: CASSGGTGANTEAFF
DNA: TGTGCCAGCAGCGGGGGAACAGGGGCGAACACTGAAGCTTTCTTT

J: TRBJ1-3
D: -
size: -
V: TRBV6-6
CDR3: CASSYGGTIYF
DNA: TGTGCCAGCAGTTATGGGGGGACCATATATTTT

J: TRBJ2-1
D: -
size: -
V: TRBV10-1
CDR3: CASSESRASGGGQFF
DNA: TGCGCCAGCAGTGAGTCGAGGGCTAGCGGAGGGGGGCAGTTCTTC

J: TRBJ1-2
D: TRBD1
size: -
V: TRBV5-1
CDR3: CASSLGQGGGYTF
DNA: TGCGCCAGCAGCTTGGGACAGGGAGGAGGCTACACCTTC

J: TRBJ2-2
D: -
size: few
V: TRBV5-1
CDR3: CASNTGGAGELFF
DNA: TGCGCCAGCAACACTGGAGGGGCCGGGGAGCTGTTTTTT

J: TRBJ1-6
D: -
size: -
V: TRBV25-1
CDR3: CASRGHTGTRNSPLHF
DNA: TGTGCCAGCAGGGGACATACGGGGACACGGAATTCACCCCTCCACTTT

J: TRBJ2-4
D: TRBD1
size: -
V: TRBV7-8
CDR3: CASSLEGAQNIQYF
DNA: TGTGCCAGCAGCTTAGAGGGGGCGCAAAACATTCAGTACTTC

J: TRBJ2-3
D: TRBD2
size: -
V: TRBV29-1
CDR3: CSIWTSGLDTQYF
DNA: TGCAGCATTTGGACTAGCGGCCTTGATACGCAGTATTTT

J: TRBJ1-4
D: -
size: -
V: TRBV4-1
CDR3: CASSQEGAEREKLFF
DNA: TGCGCCAGCAGCCAAGAGGGCGCGGAACGTGAAAAACTGTTTTTT

J: TRBJ1-5
D: -
size: -
V: TRBV6-1
CDR3: CASSEIYSNQPQHF
DNA: TGTGCCAGCAGTGAAATATATAGCAATCAGCCCCAGCATTTT

J: TRBJ1-5
D: TRBD1
size: -
V: TRBV10-3
CDR3: CAADAGQHDYSNQPQHF
DNA: TGTGCCGCTGATGCGGGACAGCACGATTATAGCAATCAGCCCCAGCATTTT

J: TRBJ1-2
D: -
size: -
V: TRBV5-1
CDR3: CASSLGWDGYTF
DNA: TGCGCCAGCAGCCTCGGCTGGGATGGCTACACCTTC

J: TRBJ1-1
D: -
size: -
V: TRBV27
CDR3: CASRSGQLYTEAFF
DNA: TGTGCCAGCCGGTCGGGACAACTTTACACTGAAGCTTTCTTT

J: TRBJ2-3
D: -
size: -
V: TRBV30
CDR3: CACHSDTQYF
DNA: TGTGCCTGCCATTCAGATACGCAGTATTTT